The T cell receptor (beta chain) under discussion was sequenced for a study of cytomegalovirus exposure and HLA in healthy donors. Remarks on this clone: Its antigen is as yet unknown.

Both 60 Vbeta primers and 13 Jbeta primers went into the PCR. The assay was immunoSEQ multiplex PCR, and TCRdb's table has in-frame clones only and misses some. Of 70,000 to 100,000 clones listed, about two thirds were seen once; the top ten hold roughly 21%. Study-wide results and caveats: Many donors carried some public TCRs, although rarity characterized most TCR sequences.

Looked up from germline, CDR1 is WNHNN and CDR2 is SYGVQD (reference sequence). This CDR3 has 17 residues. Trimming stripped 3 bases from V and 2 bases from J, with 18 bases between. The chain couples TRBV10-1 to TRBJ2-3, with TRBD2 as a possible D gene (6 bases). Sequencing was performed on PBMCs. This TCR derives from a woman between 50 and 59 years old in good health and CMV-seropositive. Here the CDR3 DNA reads TGCGCCAGCAGTGAAGGACTACCTATCTTTTTCACAGATACGCAGTATTTT. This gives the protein CASSEGLPIFFTDTQYF.